This is a list of T cell receptor beta chains from one sample in a study of metastatic and nonmetastatic thyroid tumors. MiXCR reprocessed the PCR reads for TCRdb. The top ten clones hold roughly 9.1% of a sample with tens of thousands of clones, 12% of them seen once. Sample: tumor tissue. Receptors originate from a female donor with papillary thyroid cancer or a benign thyroid nodule (not recorded which). Some clones in this sample may be carry-over from other donors' samples. Both conserved end residues are part of each CDR3. The D gene is left open where the match is weak. A row's size may be missing; if present it is once, few, many or a size class.

CDR3nt: TGTGCCAGTAAATCCTCGGGGTCTCCCAATCAGCCCCAGCATTTT
CDR3aa: CASKSSGSPNQPQHF
j_gene: TRBJ1-5
d_gene: -
v_gene: TRBV19
abundance: many

CDR3nt: TGTGCCAGCAGCGCTAACAATGAGCAGTTCTTC
CDR3aa: CASSANNEQFF
j_gene: TRBJ2-1
d_gene: -
v_gene: TRBV9
abundance: many

CDR3nt: TGTGCCAGCAGTAAAGAAAGCGGGACGTCCTACGAGCAGTACTTC
CDR3aa: CASSKESGTSYEQYF
j_gene: TRBJ2-7
d_gene: TRBD2
v_gene: TRBV2
abundance: many

CDR3nt: TGCGCCAGCAGCTTAGGTGGCAATAGCGGGAGTTGGTACGAGCAGTACTTC
CDR3aa: CASSLGGNSGSWYEQYF
j_gene: TRBJ2-7
d_gene: TRBD2
v_gene: TRBV7-4
abundance: -

CDR3nt: TGCAGTGCTAGAGATGACGGAAAAGGGAAGGGGTCCGCTGAAGCTTTCTTT
CDR3aa: CSARDDGKGKGSAEAFF
j_gene: TRBJ1-1
d_gene: -
v_gene: TRBV20-1
abundance: many

CDR3nt: TGTGCTAGTGGTTTGCCTCCTGGGACAGGGGGGACCTCCTACAATGAGCAGTTCTTC
CDR3aa: CASGLPPGTGGTSYNEQFF
j_gene: TRBJ2-1
d_gene: TRBD1
v_gene: TRBV12-5
abundance: many

CDR3nt: TGTGCCAGTAGTATCCCCCGACAGAATCTAGGTGAAGCTTTCTTT
CDR3aa: CASSIPRQNLGEAFF
j_gene: TRBJ1-1
d_gene: -
v_gene: TRBV19
abundance: many

CDR3nt: TGTGCCAGCAGTTTGACAGGGTCAGGAGATACGCAGTATTTT
CDR3aa: CASSLTGSGDTQYF
j_gene: TRBJ2-3
d_gene: TRBD1
v_gene: TRBV12-3/TRBV12-4
abundance: many

CDR3nt: TGTGCCAGCAGCCAACAGGGAAACGGGGAGCTGTTTTTT
CDR3aa: CASSQQGNGELFF
j_gene: TRBJ2-2
d_gene: -
v_gene: TRBV3-1
abundance: many

CDR3nt: TGTGCTAGCAGCTTAGCGGAAAACACTGAAGCTTTCTTT
CDR3aa: CASSLAENTEAFF
j_gene: TRBJ1-1
d_gene: -
v_gene: TRBV7-7
abundance: many

CDR3nt: TGTGCCAGCATCTTAGAGGGGGCCGGCACTGAAGCTTTCTTT
CDR3aa: CASILEGAGTEAFF
j_gene: TRBJ1-1
d_gene: TRBD1
v_gene: TRBV7-6
abundance: few

CDR3nt: TGCGCCAGCAGCCGAACAACAGGGGGGGTCATGAACACTGAAGCTTTCTTT
CDR3aa: CASSRTTGGVMNTEAFF
j_gene: TRBJ1-1
d_gene: TRBD1
v_gene: TRBV5-1
abundance: many

CDR3nt: TGTGCCAGCAGCCAAAAGGAGGCGCCCCTCCACTTT
CDR3aa: CASSQKEAPLHF
j_gene: TRBJ1-6
d_gene: -
v_gene: TRBV3-1
abundance: many

CDR3nt: TGTGCCAGCAGCCAAGGTCTAGCCTATGAGCAGTTCTTC
CDR3aa: CASSQGLAYEQFF
j_gene: TRBJ2-1
d_gene: -
v_gene: TRBV3-1
abundance: many

CDR3nt: TGTGCCAGCAGCTTGGGAATAACAGCGGGGGAAAAACTGTTTTTT
CDR3aa: CASSLGITAGEKLFF
j_gene: TRBJ1-4
d_gene: -
v_gene: TRBV5-6
abundance: many

CDR3nt: TGTGCCAGCAGTTACATGGAGGCGGGGGCCCGAGATACCCAGTACTTC
CDR3aa: CASSYMEAGARDTQYF
j_gene: TRBJ2-5
d_gene: -
v_gene: TRBV6-2/TRBV6-3
abundance: -

CDR3nt: TGTGCCAGCAGCCAAGTGGTCCCGACTCGGGCGGGAGAGCCTCGCAATGAGCAGTTCTTC
CDR3aa: CASSQVVPTRAGEPRNEQFF
j_gene: TRBJ2-1
d_gene: TRBD2
v_gene: TRBV14
abundance: few

CDR3nt: TGTGCCACCAAAACGACAGGGGGCACCGGGGAGCTGTTTTTT
CDR3aa: CATKTTGGTGELFF
j_gene: TRBJ2-2
d_gene: TRBD1
v_gene: TRBV15
abundance: many

CDR3nt: TGTGCCAGCAAGGGAACCTACGAGCAGTACTTC
CDR3aa: CASKGTYEQYF
j_gene: TRBJ2-7
d_gene: -
v_gene: TRBV6-1
abundance: many

CDR3nt: TGCAGTGCTATCTCCAGGGAGCAGTTCTTC
CDR3aa: CSAISREQFF
j_gene: TRBJ2-1
d_gene: -
v_gene: TRBV20-1
abundance: many

CDR3nt: TGCGCCAGCAGTTTATTACCGGAGGGGAACGAGCAGTACTTC
CDR3aa: CASSLLPEGNEQYF
j_gene: TRBJ2-7
d_gene: -
v_gene: TRBV4-1
abundance: many

CDR3nt: TGTGCCAGCAGTTCCCCCTTGGTTGGGTATGGCTACACCTTC
CDR3aa: CASSSPLVGYGYTF
j_gene: TRBJ1-2
d_gene: -
v_gene: TRBV6-1
abundance: many

CDR3nt: TGCAGTGCTTCGACCGGGACAGGGGTCCCCCTTTACGAGCAGTACTTC
CDR3aa: CSASTGTGVPLYEQYF
j_gene: TRBJ2-7
d_gene: TRBD1
v_gene: TRBV20-1
abundance: many

CDR3nt: TGCAGTGCTAGATACAGGTTTAGCAATCAGCCCCAGCATTTT
CDR3aa: CSARYRFSNQPQHF
j_gene: TRBJ1-5
d_gene: -
v_gene: TRBV20-1
abundance: many

CDR3nt: TGTGCCAGCCGCAGGGGGAGGGCCGCCCGAAACTATGGCTACACCTTC
CDR3aa: CASRRGRAARNYGYTF
j_gene: TRBJ1-2
d_gene: TRBD1
v_gene: TRBV28
abundance: many

CDR3nt: TGTGCCAGCAGCCCCGGCCGGATGGCCTACGAGCAGTACTTC
CDR3aa: CASSPGRMAYEQYF
j_gene: TRBJ2-7
d_gene: -
v_gene: TRBV27
abundance: many

CDR3nt: TGTGCCAGCAGCCAAAGATTCGGGACAGGGGTTGGGGAGACCCAGTACTTC
CDR3aa: CASSQRFGTGVGETQYF
j_gene: TRBJ2-5
d_gene: TRBD1
v_gene: TRBV4-2
abundance: many

CDR3nt: TGTGCCAGCAGAAAATACACAGATACGCAGTATTTT
CDR3aa: CASRKYTDTQYF
j_gene: TRBJ2-3
d_gene: -
v_gene: TRBV12-3/TRBV12-4
abundance: many